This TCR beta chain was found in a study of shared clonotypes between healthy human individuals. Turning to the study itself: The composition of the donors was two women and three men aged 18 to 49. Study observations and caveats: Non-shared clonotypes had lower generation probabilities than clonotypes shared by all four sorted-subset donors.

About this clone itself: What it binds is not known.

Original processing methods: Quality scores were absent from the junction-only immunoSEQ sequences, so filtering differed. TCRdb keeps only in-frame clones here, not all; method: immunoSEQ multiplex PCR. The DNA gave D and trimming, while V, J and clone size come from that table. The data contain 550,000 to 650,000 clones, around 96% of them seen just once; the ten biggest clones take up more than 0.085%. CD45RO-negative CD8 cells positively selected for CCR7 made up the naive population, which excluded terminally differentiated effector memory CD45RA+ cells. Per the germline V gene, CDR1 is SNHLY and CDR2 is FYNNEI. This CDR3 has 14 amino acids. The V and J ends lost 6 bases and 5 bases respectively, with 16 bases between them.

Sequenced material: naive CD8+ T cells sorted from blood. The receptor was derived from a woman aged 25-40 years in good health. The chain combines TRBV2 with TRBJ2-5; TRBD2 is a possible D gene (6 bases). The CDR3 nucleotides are TGTGCCAGCAGGGAGGGATGGTCGGGGGAGACCCAGTACTTC. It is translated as CASREGWSGETQYF.